What follows are 17 T cell receptor beta chains derived from one specimen sequenced in a study of cytomegalovirus exposure and HLA in healthy donors. The method was immunoSEQ multiplex PCR; TCRdb's version includes in-frame clones alone and lacks a portion of them. The data contain more than 50,000 clones, roughly nine tenths of them singletons. The sample consisted of PBMCs. Every receptor here comes from a woman in her 30s in good health and CMV-seronegative.

The chain joins TRBV15 to TRBJ1-4, with a possible D match to TRBD1 (5 bases). Trimming left V 5 bases short and J 8 bases short, with 15 bases between. The CDR3 runs to 14 residues. Germline lookup yields CDR1 LNHNV and CDR2 YYDKDF (reference sequence). CDR3 bases: TGTGCCACCAGCGGGACTCAGGGTTCCGAAAAACTGTTTTTT. Its translation: CATSGTQGSEKLFF.

DNA of the CDR3: TGCGCCATCTCAGAACAAGCGGCAACCACTGAAGCTTTCTTT. It encodes CAISEQAATTEAFF. This sequence joins TRBV10-2 and TRBJ1-1; D is unresolved. The germline CDR1 and CDR2 sequences are WSHSY and SAAADI. The CDR3 runs 14 residues. With 10 bases removed from V and 4 bases from J, the gap between germline ends came to 19 bases.

CDR3 coding DNA: TGTGCCAGCAGCTTAGCGGGAGGGGAGCAGTACTTC. Protein product: CASSLAGGEQYF. The chain combines TRBV5-6 with TRBJ2-7, with 10 bases matching TRBD2. Per germline, CDR1 SGHDT and CDR2 YYEEEE. V was pared by 2 bases and J by 7 bases, with 0 bases of the junction left unmatched. The CDR3 is 12 residues long.

The V call is TRBV5-4, the J call TRBJ2-4; D possibly corresponds to TRBD2 (5 bases). V was pared by 4 bases and J by 6 bases, with 17 bases between. From germline, CDR1 is SGHNT and CDR2 YYREEE (reference sequence). CDR3 length: 15 residues. The CDR3 region is CASSLTGRARNIQYF. CDR3 in DNA: TGTGCCAGCAGCCTGACGGGAAGGGCAAGAAACATTCAGTACTTC. Filled out from reference TRBV5-4 and TRBJ2-4, the complete variable domain reads ETGVTQSPTHLIKTRGQQVTLRCSSQSGHNTVSWYQQALGQGPQFIFQYYREEENGRGNFPPRFSGLQFPNYSSELNVNALELDDSALYLCASSLTGRARNIQYFGAGTRLSVL.

The chain has TRBV4-2 and TRBJ2-7; TRBD2 agrees at 7 bases. This CDR3 is 15 amino acids long. Trimming cost V 4 bases and J 1 base; bases outside gene matches: 7. Germline-derived CDR1 and CDR2 are LGHNA and YNFKEQ. CDR3 amino acids: CASSPGSGSSYEQYF. For the CDR3, the DNA is TGTGCCAGCAGCCCAGGTAGCGGGTCATCCTACGAGCAGTACTTC.

The rearrangement links TRBV6-1 to TRBJ2-1, with 9 bases identical to TRBD2. Trimming removed 6 bases from V and 11 bases from J; junction bases left unmatched: 14. The germline V gene has CDR1 MNHNS and CDR2 SASEGT. This CDR3 is built from 15 residues. CDR3 in amino acids: CASRERGLAEPKQFF. In DNA, the CDR3 is TGTGCCAGCAGGGAGCGGGGACTAGCCGAACCTAAGCAGTTCTTC.

The V and J genes are TRBV7-9 and TRBJ2-1; 11 bases agree with TRBD2. The germline V gene has CDR1 SEHNR and CDR2 FQNEAQ (reference sequence). The CDR3 length is 18 residues. The ends lost 1 base at V and 9 bases at J; junction bases unmatched: 14. The CDR3 nucleotides read TGTGCCAGCAGCTTAGTTTGGGAGAGACTAGCGGGATCTATTGAGCAGTTCTTC. Amino acid sequence: CASSLVWERLAGSIEQFF.

CDR3 amino acids: CASSLHNTGSGRLNEQFF. CDR3 sequence (DNA): TGTGCCAGTAGTCTTCATAACACAGGCTCCGGCCGTCTCAATGAGCAGTTCTTC. The chain employs TRBV19 and TRBJ2-1; D may be TRBD1 (5 bases). The CDR3 contains 18 residues. Germline-derived CDR1 and CDR2 are LNHDA and SQIVND (reference sequence). The V end lost 5 bases, the J end lost 6 bases, and 26 bases lay between the germline ends. Full variable domain (outside the CDR3, taken from reference TRBV19 and TRBJ2-1): DGGITQSPKYLFRKEGQNVTLSCEQNLNHDAMYWYRQDPGQGLRLIYYSQIVNDFQKGDIAEGYSVSREKKESFPLTVTSAQKNPTAFYLCASSLHNTGSGRLNEQFFGPGTRLTVL.

The table lists this clone with a count of one. The CDR3 nucleotides are TGTGCCAGCAGCTTAAGCGTGGTGAAAGAGACCCAGTACTTC. Translating gives CASSLSVVKETQYF. The chain links TRBV7-9 to TRBJ2-5, with D unclear. In germline, CDR1 is SEHNR, CDR2 FQNEAQ (reference sequence). V was shortened by 2 bases and J by 3 bases, with 10 bases between the two germline ends. This CDR3 region has 14 residues.

The chain recombines TRBV5-4 with TRBJ2-3, with a tentative D call TRBD2 (7 bases). The V gene lost 5 bases and the J gene lost 2 bases, with 21 bases spanning the gap. Germline values: CDR1 SGHNT, CDR2 YYREEE (reference sequence). CDR3 size: 17 residues. This chain's CDR3 is CASRLGGAVFSTDTQYF. Written as DNA, the CDR3 is TGTGCCAGCAGACTTGGGGGGGCCGTATTCTCCACAGATACGCAGTATTTT.

This chain joins TRBV4-3 and TRBJ2-1, with D hard to call. Looked up from germline, CDR1 is LGHNA and CDR2 is YSLEER. The CDR3 runs to 14 residues. V lost 2 bases to trimming and J lost 4 bases, with 9 bases between them. The chain's CDR3 is CASSQTRVYNEQFF. The DNA for the CDR3 is TGCGCCAGCAGCCAAACACGGGTGTACAATGAGCAGTTCTTC.

This chain links TRBV5-1 with TRBJ2-2, with D unclear. V was cut by 6 bases and J by 3 bases, with 15 bases left in between. Germline-derived CDR1 and CDR2 are SGHRS and YFSETQ. CDR3 size: 15 residues. The CDR3 spells CASTPFRSDTGELFF. CDR3 DNA sequence: TGCGCCAGCACCCCTTTTAGGAGTGACACCGGGGAGCTGTTTTTT. Full variable domain (outside the CDR3, taken from reference TRBV5-1 and TRBJ2-2): KAGVTQTPRYLIKTRGQQVTLSCSPISGHRSVSWYQQTPGQGLQFLFEYFSETQRNKGNFPGRFSGRQFSNSRSEMNVSTLELGDSALYLCASTPFRSDTGELFFGEGSRLTVL.

The rearrangement uses TRBV18 and TRBJ1-1; no clear D. In germline, CDR1 is KGHSH, CDR2 LQKENI. The CDR3 length is 13 residues. Between the trimmed V and J ends, which lost 0 bases and 4 bases, there was a span of 6 bases. The CDR3 DNA follows: TGTGCCAGCTCACCACCGTACGGCACTGAAGCTTTCTTT. Translating it yields CASSPPYGTEAFF.

The gene calls are TRBV5-1 and TRBJ1-1, with 8 bases that match TRBD1. Germline V CDR1 and CDR2: SGHRS, YFSETQ. J lost 7 bases, V lost 1 base, and 3 bases had no gene match. The CDR3 spans 13 residues. CDR3 residues: CASSLPGGFEAFF. CDR3 nucleotide sequence: TGCGCCAGCAGCTTGCCAGGGGGCTTTGAAGCTTTCTTT.

The genes are TRBV2 and TRBJ2-6, with D maybe TRBD1 (6 bases). V was cut by 0 bases and J by 2 bases, with 8 bases left in between. The CDR3 loop spans 16 amino acids. The germline V gene encodes CDR1 SNHLY and CDR2 FYNNEI. CDR3 nucleotides: TGTGCCAGCAGTGAAGCGAGGGGGACTGGGGCCAACGTCCTGACTTTC. Amino acid sequence: CASSEARGTGANVLTF.

This chain links TRBV2 with TRBJ2-7, with 10 nucleotides matching TRBD2. Germline V CDR1 and CDR2: SNHLY, FYNNEI. The CDR3 covers 15 residues. J was trimmed by 4 bases and V by 4 bases; bases with no gene match: 7. The CDR3 DNA reads as TGTGCCAGCAGTGGCAGGACTAGCGGAAAATACGAGCAGTACTTC. Protein: CASSGRTSGKYEQYF.

This chain connects TRBV9 to TRBJ2-5, with D perhaps TRBD2 (6 bases). This CDR3 contains 13 residues. CDR1 is SGDLS and CDR2 is YYNGEE in the germline V gene. V was trimmed by 0 bases and J by 3 bases, leaving 6 bases between them. The CDR3 DNA reads TGTGCCAGCAGCGTAGGGAGGGAAGAGACCCAGTACTTC. It translates to CASSVGREETQYF.